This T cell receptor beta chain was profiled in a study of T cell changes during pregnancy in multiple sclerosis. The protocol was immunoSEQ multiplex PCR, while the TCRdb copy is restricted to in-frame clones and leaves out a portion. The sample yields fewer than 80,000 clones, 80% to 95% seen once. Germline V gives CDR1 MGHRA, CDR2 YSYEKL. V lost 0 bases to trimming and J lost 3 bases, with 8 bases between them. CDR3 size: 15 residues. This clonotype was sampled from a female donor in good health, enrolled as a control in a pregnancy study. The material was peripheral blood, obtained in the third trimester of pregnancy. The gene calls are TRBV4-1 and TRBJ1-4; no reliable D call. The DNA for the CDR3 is TGCGCCAGCAGCCAAGAGGGAGCCTCTAATGAAAAACTGTTTTTT. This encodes CASSQEGASNEKLFF.